Below, one T cell receptor (beta chain) is given with its context. Using its own MiXCR run on the 5' RACE reads, TCRdb lists one record per CDR3 protein. The table lists roughly 550,000 distinct CDR3 sequences, just over 20% of them singletons. This CDR3 comprises 14 residues. Germline V CDR1 and CDR2: SGDLS, YYNGEE. Trimming left V 0 bases short and J 5 bases short, with 12 bases between. The data were taken from a study of T-cell memory formation after mild COVID-19. This chain uses TRBV9 with TRBJ2-7, with D uncertain. This receptor was taken from an adult woman who had mild COVID-19 (a few samples of this study predate the infection). Cell type and time point are not known. The sequenced sample consisted of PBMCs or a T cell subset sorted from them (not recorded which). This CDR3 is CASSVGRSIHEQYF. CDR3 nucleotides: TGTGCCAGCAGCGTAGGGCGCTCGATCCACGAGCAGTACTTC.